The 32 T cell receptor beta chains given below trace back to one sample, sequenced in a study of early T cells in non-severe SARS-CoV-2 infection. Using its own MiXCR run on the 5' RACE reads, TCRdb lists one record per CDR3 protein. Seen here are 60,000 or so distinct CDR3 sequences, about 13% observed once, and the top ten hold more than 7.5%. Material: whole blood. These receptors were collected from an adult who was a healthcare worker with PCR-confirmed SARS-CoV-2 infection or an uninfected control (not recorded which).

This clonotype is deemed large. CDR3 in DNA: TGCAGCGTCGATAGCGGGAGTCTAGACAATGAGCAGTTCTTC. Protein sequence: CSVDSGSLDNEQFF. This chain connects TRBV29-1 to TRBJ2-1; 9 bases are a match to TRBD2. With V trimmed by 6 bases and J by 5 bases, 8 bases remained unmatched. CDR1 SQVTM and CDR2 ANQGSEA come from the germline V gene. The CDR3 is 14 amino acids.

In its sample, this clonotype was seen many times. This chain connects TRBV20-1 to TRBJ2-5; TRBD1 agrees at 8 bases. The CDR3 is made up of 16 amino acids. Losses at the gene ends were 3 bases for V and 0 bases for J; bases not matched to a gene: 9. Germline loops: CDR1 DFQATT, CDR2 SNEGSKA (reference sequence). CDR3 coding DNA: TGCAGTGCTAGTGGACGAGGGACAGGATACCAAGAGACCCAGTACTTC. Its protein is CSASGRGTGYQETQYF.

The table lists this clonotype with many counts. The V gene is TRBV25-1, the J gene TRBJ2-1, with 7 bases aligning to TRBD1. This CDR3 has 15 amino acids. The V gene's germline CDR1 is MGHDK and CDR2 SYGVNS. CDR3 loop: CQSTLRGTAYNEQFF. CDR3 nucleotides: TGTCAGTCCACCCTCAGGGGGACAGCCTACAATGAGCAGTTCTTC.

This clonotype appeared a few times. The chain combines TRBV2 with TRBJ1-1; no reliable D call. The CDR3 loop spans 13 amino acids. The V gene's germline CDR1 is SNHLY and CDR2 FYNNEI. V lost 5 bases, J lost 7 bases, and 14 bases lay in between. The CDR3 here is CASSPLLTGEAFF. The DNA for the CDR3 is TGTGCCAGCAGTCCTCTCTTGACTGGTGAAGCTTTCTTT.

This clonotype was detected only a few times. DNA of the CDR3: TGTGCCAGCAGTTCTCCGACAGGACTGAACACTGAAGCTTTCTTT. This encodes CASSSPTGLNTEAFF. J is TRBJ1-1 and V is TRBV12-3 or TRBV12-4; a weak D match, TRBD1 (6 bases). The CDR3 length is 15 residues. V was shortened by 4 bases and J by 0 bases, with 12 bases between the two germline ends.

At least ten counts were recorded for this clonotype. The chain has TRBV30 and TRBJ2-7; 7 bases are shared with TRBD2. Germline CDR1 GTSNPN, CDR2 SVGIG (reference sequence). CDR3 length equals 12 residues. V gave up 5 bases and J gave up 6 bases; unmatched junction bases: 7. CDR3 amino acids: CAWGREGVEQYF. The CDR3 bases are TGTGCCTGGGGTAGGGAGGGAGTCGAGCAGTACTTC.

There are many counts of this clonotype. J is TRBJ2-1 and V is TRBV12-3 or TRBV12-4; D not certain. V shed 6 bases and J shed 7 bases, with 10 bases lying between them. This CDR3 spans 12 amino acids. The CDR3 coding sequence is TGTGCCAGCAGAGCCTCACTAAATGAGCAGTTCTTC. Amino acid sequence: CASRASLNEQFF.

CDR3 sequence: CASSFRTGAGEKLFF. DNA for the CDR3: TGTGCCAGCAGCTTCCGGACAGGGGCCGGTGAAAAACTGTTTTTT. The V and J genes are TRBV13 and TRBJ1-4, with 9 bases matching TRBD1. Germline V gene lookup returns CDR1 PRHDT and CDR2 FYEKMQ (reference sequence). The CDR3 loop spans 15 amino acids. Trimming removed 3 bases from V and 7 bases from J; junction bases left unmatched: 6.

This clonotype has a handful of counts. This chain uses TRBV29-1 with TRBJ1-2, with D hard to call. There are 15 residues in the CDR3. V lost 4 bases and J lost 4, with 19 bases in between. Germline V gene lookup returns CDR1 SQVTM and CDR2 ANQGSEA. The CDR3 loop reads CSVVDGGARLYGYTF. In DNA form, the CDR3 reads TGCAGCGTTGTAGACGGAGGTGCCAGGCTCTATGGCTACACCTTC. Looking up the rest from reference TRBV29-1 and TRBJ1-2 gives the full variable domain: SAVISQKPSRDICQRGTSLTIQCQVDSQVTMMFWYRQQPGQSLTLIATANQGSEATYESGFVIDKFPISRPNLTFSTLTVSNMSPEDSSIYLCSVVDGGARLYGYTFGSGTRLTVV.

The chain is built from TRBV13 and TRBJ1-2, with no clear D. Germline V gene data show CDR1 as PRHDT and CDR2 as FYEKMQ (reference sequence). There are 12 residues in the CDR3. Trimming stripped 3 bases from V and 5 bases from J, with 7 bases between. In nucleotides, the CDR3 is TGTGCCAGCAGCTTCTCTAGATATGGCTACACCTTC. Its translation: CASSFSRYGYTF.

This clonotype has a handful of counts. The chain employs TRBV7-2 and TRBJ1-5; no firm D call. There are 15 residues in the CDR3. CDR1 is SGHTA, CDR2 FQGNSA, per germline. The ends were cut back, 5 bases at V and 1 base at J, with 12 bases in the middle. CDR3 region: CASSASMGSNQPQHF. CDR3 DNA: TGTGCCAGCAGCGCGAGTATGGGAAGCAATCAGCCCCAGCATTTT. The full variable domain, with the rest looked up from reference TRBV7-2 and TRBJ1-5, is GAGVSQSPSNKVTEKGKDVELRCDPISGHTALYWYRQSLGQGLEFLIYFQGNSAPDKSGLPSDRFSAERTGGSVSTLTIQRTQQEDSAVYLCASSASMGSNQPQHFGDGTRLSIL.

This clonotype was seen many times. This chain joins TRBV30 and TRBJ2-7; D is unresolved. CDR3 length: 13 amino acids. The V end lost 0 bases, the J end lost 0 bases, and 6 bases lay between the germline ends. Germline loops: CDR1 GTSNPN, CDR2 SVGIG (reference sequence). The CDR3 DNA reads as TGTGCCTGGAGTGTAGACAACTCCTACGAGCAGTACTTC. Encoded protein: CAWSVDNSYEQYF.

This clonotype was seen ten or more times. The chain combines TRBV19 with TRBJ2-1; 7 positions agree with TRBD2. The J segment lost 8 bases and the V segment lost 3 bases, leaving 10 bases of the junction unmatched. Germline loops: CDR1 LNHDA, CDR2 SQIVND (reference sequence). The CDR3 spans 15 residues. CDR3 sequence reads: CASSISSGRGYEQFF. The CDR3 nucleotides are TGTGCCAGTAGTATTAGCAGCGGGCGGGGGTATGAGCAGTTCTTC.

This clonotype was seen only a few times. The rearrangement joins TRBV6-6 to TRBJ2-3, with 14 bases that match TRBD2. The CDR3 covers 19 residues. From germline, CDR1 is MNHNY and CDR2 SVGAGI (reference sequence). Trimming took 2 bases from V and 0 from J; bases not matched to a gene: 7. CDR3 in amino acids: CASSYQGLAGEKSTDTQYF. In nucleotides, the CDR3 is TGTGCCAGCAGTTACCAGGGACTAGCGGGAGAGAAGAGCACAGATACGCAGTATTTT.

The chain recombines TRBV6-5 with TRBJ1-4; D not resolved. The germline V gene encodes CDR1 MNHEY and CDR2 SVGAGI. This CDR3 spans 15 amino acids. Trimming cost V 5 bases and J 1 base, with 11 bases left between them. DNA of the CDR3: TGTGCCAGCAGTCGCGAGGGAGGAACTAATGAAAAACTGTTTTTT. It specifies CASSREGGTNEKLFF.

This sequence joins TRBV20-1 and TRBJ2-1; D may be TRBD1 (5 bases). V lost 0 bases and J 9 bases, leaving 15 bases between the germline ends. CDR3 length: 14 residues. The germline V gene encodes CDR1 DFQATT and CDR2 SNEGSKA (reference sequence). The CDR3 reads CSAREVGRVGEQFF. Here the CDR3 DNA reads TGCAGTGCTAGAGAGGTGGGGCGAGTAGGTGAGCAGTTCTTC.

The J gene is TRBJ2-1, the V gene TRBV6-5; a possible D gene is TRBD1 (8 bases). V lost 1 base, J lost 5 bases, and 15 bases lay in between. This CDR3 has 16 amino acids. Germline V gene sequence: CDR1 MNHEY, CDR2 SVGAGI. The CDR3 loop is CASSYFGQGGDNEQFF. CDR3 nucleotide sequence: TGTGCCAGCAGTTACTTTGGACAGGGAGGGGACAATGAGCAGTTCTTC.

This clonotype was seen many times. The chain carries TRBV11-2 and TRBJ2-7; TRBD1 or TRBD2 may be the D gene (5 bases each). This CDR3 has 13 residues. CDR1 is SGHAT and CDR2 is FQNNGV in the germline V gene. V lost 3 bases, J lost 2 bases, and 8 bases lay in between. The CDR3 sequence: CASSLKGPYEQYF. CDR3 DNA: TGTGCCAGCAGCTTGAAGGGACCCTACGAGCAGTACTTC.

This clonotype was seen many times. The chain links TRBV6-2 or TRBV6-3 to TRBJ2-7; 8 bases are a match to TRBD2. Germline CDR1 reads MNHEY; CDR2 reads SVGEGT. Trimming at V came to 5 bases and at J to 3 bases, leaving 9 bases not matched to a gene. This CDR3 is built from 15 residues. The CDR3, as DNA: TGTGCCAGCAGTCCCCCGACTAGCGCCTACTACGAGCAGTACTTC. The encoded protein is CASSPPTSAYYEQYF.

There are many counts of this clonotype. This chain connects TRBV19 to TRBJ1-4; the D gene is possibly TRBD1 (5 bases). Deletions cut 6 bases from V and 0 bases from J, with 8 bases between. CDR1 is LNHDA, CDR2 SQIVND, per germline (reference sequence). This CDR3 has 14 residues. The CDR3 bases are TGTGCCAGTAGCGGGACGTCAACTAATGAAAAACTGTTTTTT. Protein sequence: CASSGTSTNEKLFF.

This clonotype was seen more than once but under ten times. The rearrangement joins TRBV20-1 to TRBJ2-7; 11 bases are a match to TRBD2. From germline, CDR1 is DFQATT and CDR2 SNEGSKA (reference sequence). The V and J ends lost 0 bases and 4 bases, in that order; junction bases with no gene match: 5. The length of the CDR3 is 15 residues. This CDR3 reads CSARDLLAGGYEQYF. The DNA of the CDR3 is TGCAGTGCTAGAGATCTGCTAGCGGGAGGTTACGAGCAGTACTTC.

This clonotype was observed many times. The V call is TRBV10-3, the J call TRBJ2-3; no firm D call. The germline gives CDR1 ENHRY, CDR2 SYGVKD. The CDR3 covers 17 residues. V gave up 3 bases and J gave up 1 base, with 17 bases separating them. The CDR3 nucleotides read TGTGCCATCAGTGAACCAATCGGTTCGAAGGGCACAGATACGCAGTATTTT. Its translation: CAISEPIGSKGTDTQYF.

In its sample, this clonotype was seen a few times. The chain combines TRBV28 with TRBJ1-1; D unclear. This CDR3 spans 11 amino acids. Germline V CDR1 and CDR2: MDHEN, SYDVKM. Between the trimmed V and J ends, which lost 6 bases and 1 base, there was a span of 3 bases. CDR3 coding DNA: TGTGCCAGCAGGGGGAACACTGAAGCTTTCTTT. The encoded protein is CASRGNTEAFF.

The chain recombines TRBV6-5 with TRBJ2-7; no definite D call. Germline CDR1 and CDR2: MNHEY and SVGAGI. The CDR3 covers 14 residues. Trimming removed 5 bases at V and 3 bases at J, with 14 bases between. CDR3 sequence (DNA): TGTGCCAGCAGTGCCTTGGGCGTCCTCTACGAGCAGTACTTC. As protein: CASSALGVLYEQYF.

Only a few counts were recorded for this clonotype. CDR3 loop: CASSLGLARADTQYF. CDR3 DNA sequence: TGCGCCAGCAGCTTGGGACTAGCGCGGGCAGATACGCAGTATTTT. The chain recombines TRBV5-1 with TRBJ2-3; 8 bases align to TRBD2. CDR3 length: 15 residues. V trimming: 0 bases; J trimming: 4 bases; junction bases outside the gene matches: 4. CDR1 is SGHRS, CDR2 YFSETQ, per germline.

The rearrangement links TRBV6-2 or TRBV6-3 to TRBJ2-1; a possible D gene is TRBD1 (6 bases). Germline assignment: CDR1 MNHEY and CDR2 SVGEGT. Trimming took 11 bases from V and 4 from J, leaving 12 bases between them. The CDR3 runs 12 residues. Here the CDR3 DNA reads TGTGCCTCCGGGACAACTTACAATGAGCAGTTCTTC. Its translation is CASGTTYNEQFF.

This clonotype was detected a few times. The chain uses TRBV7-2 and TRBJ2-1, with D perhaps matching TRBD2 (6 bases). Germline V lookup: CDR1 SGHTA, CDR2 FQGNSA. This CDR3 region has 17 residues. The ends were cut back, 6 bases at V and 7 bases at J, with 25 bases in the middle. Here the CDR3 reads CASRQKLATGRANEQFF. The CDR3 nucleotides are TGTGCCAGCAGACAAAAGTTAGCGACCGGGAGAGCAAATGAGCAGTTCTTC.

On this clonotype itself: The junction departs from the called germline gene at one end, perhaps through a read error. V and J are TRBV3-1 and TRBJ2-7, with TRBD1 matching 7 bases. CDR3 length equals 13 residues. Germline V lookup: CDR1 LGHDT, CDR2 YNNKEL (reference sequence). The CDR3 coding sequence is TGTGTCAGCAGCCCGACAGGGTACTACGAGCAGTACTTC. Protein product: CVSSPTGYYEQYF.

This clonotype has just a few counts. V gene TRBV12-3 or TRBV12-4 combines with J gene TRBJ2-1, with 14 bases identical to TRBD2. This CDR3 is 19 amino acids long. The junction had 10 bases not matched to a gene; V was cut back by 6 bases and J by 0 bases. CDR3 sequence reads: CASRRRTSGGTSSYNEQFF. CDR3 nucleotides: TGTGCCAGCAGGCGGAGGACTAGCGGGGGGACAAGCTCCTACAATGAGCAGTTCTTC.

The chain is built from TRBV10-3 and TRBJ2-7, with D possibly matching TRBD1 (6 bases). The V end lost 0 bases, the J end lost 4 bases, and 10 bases lay between the germline ends. CDR1 and CDR2 from the germline V gene are ENHRY and SYGVKD. This CDR3 spans 14 amino acids. The CDR3 loop reads CAISESIRGYEQYF. In nucleotides, the CDR3 is TGTGCCATCAGTGAGTCCATCAGGGGTTACGAGCAGTACTTC.

J is TRBJ2-3 and V is TRBV20-1, with 8 bases aligning to TRBD2. Germline CDR1 reads DFQATT; CDR2 reads SNEGSKA (reference sequence). With 0 bases clipped from V and 7 bases from J, the junction kept 9 bases outside the gene matches. This CDR3 is 15 amino acids long. CDR3: CSARDSREGHYTQYF. In nucleotides, the CDR3 is TGCAGTGCTAGAGATAGCCGGGAGGGCCACTATACGCAGTATTTT.

This clonotype was seen more than once but under ten times. V and J are TRBV11-2 and TRBJ2-1, with D unresolved. The V gene's germline CDR1 is SGHAT and CDR2 FQNNGV. The CDR3 length is 16 residues. Trimming pared 3 bases from V and 5 bases from J, leaving 17 bases between. The CDR3 DNA is TGTGCCAGCAGCTTCCCCGGCCGGGTACCGAACAATGAGCAGTTCTTC. Translating gives CASSFPGRVPNNEQFF.